A single sample is the source of the 12 T cell receptor beta chains below, sequenced in a study of prognosis after radiotherapy for stage I lung cancer. Multiplex PCR, run in two rounds, amplified TCR beta CDR3 from genomic DNA. Round one of PCR was performed, and it used primers specific to each TRBV and TRBJ gene. From the multiplex PCR reads, TCRdb called clonotypes with MiXCR, one entry per CDR3 protein. This sample has some 17,000 distinct CDR3 sequences, with about 40% found just once. The sequences come from PBMCs, collected before or after stereotactic body radiation therapy (not recorded which). These receptors all stem from a donor of 50 years or more with non-small cell lung cancer.

The rearrangement links TRBV19 to TRBJ2-3; 8 bases fit TRBD2. After removal of 9 bases from V and 2 bases from J, the junction contained 16 bases not matched to a gene. This CDR3 is built from 17 residues. CDR1 and CDR2 (germline): LNHDA, SQIVND (reference sequence). Here the CDR3 reads CASATSVGPGITDTQYF. DNA of the CDR3: TGTGCCAGCGCGACTAGCGTGGGCCCTGGTATCACAGATACGCAGTATTTT.

The chain is built from TRBV28 and TRBJ1-5; D is unresolved. Trimming stripped 2 bases from V and 0 bases from J, with 8 bases between. The CDR3 is 15 amino acids. Germline-derived CDR1 and CDR2 are MDHEN and SYDVKM. This chain's CDR3 is CASSLMDYSNQPQHF. CDR3 DNA: TGTGCCAGCAGTTTAATGGACTATAGCAATCAGCCCCAGCATTTT.

In its sample, this clonotype was seen many times. This chain's CDR3 is CASSQDGGIAGGQETQYF. CDR3 in DNA: TGTGCCAGCAGCCAAGATGGGGGGATAGCGGGGGGACAAGAGACCCAGTACTTC. The rearrangement joins TRBV3-1 to TRBJ2-5; 10 bases map to TRBD2. CDR3 length: 18 amino acids. V shed 0 bases, J shed 2 bases, and the junction held 9 bases outside the gene matches. CDR1 LGHDT and CDR2 YNNKEL come from the germline V gene (reference sequence).

In its sample, this clonotype is medium-sized (0.01 to 0.1%). V is TRBV6-1 and J is TRBJ2-7; 10 bases line up with TRBD1. There are 14 residues in the CDR3. Germline loops: CDR1 MNHNS, CDR2 SASEGT. The ends lost 6 bases at V and 0 bases at J; junction bases unmatched: 2. The CDR3 nucleotides are TGTGCCAGCAGGGGACAGGGGAGCTCCTACGAGCAGTACTTC. Translating it yields CASRGQGSSYEQYF.

At least ten counts were recorded for this clonotype. The V gene is TRBV30, the J gene TRBJ1-1, with a tentative D call TRBD1 (6 bases). CDR1 and CDR2 (germline): GTSNPN, SVGIG (reference sequence). The CDR3 is 13 amino acids. V was cut by 4 bases and J by 2 bases, with 11 bases left in between. The CDR3 DNA sequence: TGTGCCTGGAACCGACAGGTCAACACTGAAGCTTTCTTT. Encoded protein: CAWNRQVNTEAFF.

A remark on this clonotype: Because it lacks the conserved phenylalanine or tryptophan at the end, this CDR3 is likely a read error. The gene calls are TRBV3-1 and TRBJ1-5, with D unresolved. This CDR3 spans 15 amino acids. CDR1 is LGHDT and CDR2 is YNNKEL in the germline V gene (reference sequence). CDR3 nucleotides: TGTGCCAGCATCCAAGATCCAGGCCCAAATCAGCCCCAGCATCTT. It yields the protein CASIQDPGPNQPQHL.

The V gene is TRBV6-1, the J gene TRBJ2-1; the D gene is possibly TRBD2 (6 bases). V lost 6 bases, J lost 4 bases, and 16 bases lay in between. The germline V gene has CDR1 MNHNS and CDR2 SASEGT. The CDR3 runs to 15 residues. The CDR3 DNA is TGTGCCAGCAGAACGATACGGGGGAGATACAATGAGCAGTTCTTC. It encodes CASRTIRGRYNEQFF.

On this clonotype itself: This may be a read error: a much more frequent sequence differs by one nucleotide. The V gene is TRBV4-2, the J gene TRBJ1-4; D is uncertain. There are 14 residues in the CDR3. Germline V gene lookup returns CDR1 LGHNA and CDR2 YNFKEQ. CDR3 amino acids: CASSRTATNENLFF. The CDR3 nucleotides read TGTGCCAGCAGCAGAACAGCAACTAATGAAAACCTGTTTTTT.

This clonotype was recorded many times. The chain joins TRBV6-1 to TRBJ1-3; maybe TRBD1 (6 bases). V gave up 7 bases and J gave up 4 bases, with 11 bases separating them. This CDR3 region has 13 residues. The V gene's germline CDR1 is MNHNS and CDR2 SASEGT. The CDR3 is CASKTGSGNTIYF. The CDR3 bases are TGTGCCAGCAAAACAGGGTCAGGAAACACCATATATTTT.

This clonotype was detected ten times or more. The chain couples TRBV7-9 to TRBJ1-2, with TRBD1 matching over 8 bases. From germline, CDR1 is SEHNR and CDR2 FQNEAQ (reference sequence). V was pared by 4 bases and J by 0 bases, with 1 base of the junction left unmatched. The CDR3 is made up of 14 amino acids. This chain's CDR3 is CASSWTGPNYGYTF. The DNA of the CDR3 is TGTGCCAGCAGCTGGACAGGGCCTAACTATGGCTACACCTTC.

Many counts were recorded for this clonotype. The chain carries TRBV30 and TRBJ1-1, with 7 bases that match TRBD1. The CDR3 contains 13 residues. Germline V gene sequence: CDR1 GTSNPN, CDR2 SVGIG (reference sequence). Germline trimming cut 5 bases from V and 5 bases from J; bases unmatched to any gene: 8. The CDR3 nucleotides read TGTGCCTGGGGAGTCCAGGGGGGGACTGAAGCTTTCTTT. Translating gives CAWGVQGGTEAFF.

With respect to this clonotype: One end of the junction fails to match germline, which may point to a read error. CDR3 in DNA: TGCGCCAACAACGAAGGATCGGGGGGTACAGATACGCAGTATTTT. Its protein is CANNEGSGGTDTQYF. The chain combines TRBV15 with TRBJ2-3; 7 positions agree with TRBD2. This CDR3 has 15 residues. The germline V gene encodes CDR1 LNHNV and CDR2 YYDKDF (reference sequence).